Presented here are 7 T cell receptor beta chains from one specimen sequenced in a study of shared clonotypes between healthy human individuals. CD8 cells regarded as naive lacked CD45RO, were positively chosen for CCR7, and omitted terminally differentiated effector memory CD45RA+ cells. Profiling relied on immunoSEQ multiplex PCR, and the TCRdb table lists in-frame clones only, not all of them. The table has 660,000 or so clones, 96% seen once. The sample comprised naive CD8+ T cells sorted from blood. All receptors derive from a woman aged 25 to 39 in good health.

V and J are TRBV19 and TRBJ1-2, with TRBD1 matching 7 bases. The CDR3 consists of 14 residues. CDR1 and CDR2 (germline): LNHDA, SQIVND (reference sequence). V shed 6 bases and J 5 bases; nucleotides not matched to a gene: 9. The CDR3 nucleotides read TGTGCCAGTAGCCCGCTTGGGACAGTATATGGCTACACCTTC. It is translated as CASSPLGTVYGYTF.

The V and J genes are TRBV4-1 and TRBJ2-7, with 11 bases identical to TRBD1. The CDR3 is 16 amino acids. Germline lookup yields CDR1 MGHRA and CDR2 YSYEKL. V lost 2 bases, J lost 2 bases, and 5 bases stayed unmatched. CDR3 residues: CASSQLPGQGAYEQYF. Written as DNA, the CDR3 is TGCGCCAGCAGCCAACTACCGGGACAGGGGGCCTACGAGCAGTACTTC.

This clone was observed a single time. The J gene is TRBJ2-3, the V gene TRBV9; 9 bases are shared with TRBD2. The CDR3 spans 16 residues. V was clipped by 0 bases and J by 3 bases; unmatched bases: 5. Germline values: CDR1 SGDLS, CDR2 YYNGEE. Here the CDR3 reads CASSVGAGGPTDTQYF. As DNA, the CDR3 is TGTGCCAGCAGCGTAGGCGCGGGAGGGCCAACAGATACGCAGTATTTT.

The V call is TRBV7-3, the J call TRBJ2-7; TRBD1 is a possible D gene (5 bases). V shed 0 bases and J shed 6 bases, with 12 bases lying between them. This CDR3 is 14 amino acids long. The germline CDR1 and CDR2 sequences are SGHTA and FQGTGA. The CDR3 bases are TGTGCCAGCAGCTTAACTGTGGGGCAGGGCGAGCAGTACTTC. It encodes CASSLTVGQGEQYF. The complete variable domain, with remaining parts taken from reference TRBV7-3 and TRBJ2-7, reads GAGVSQTPSNKVTEKGKYVELRCDPISGHTALYWYRQSLGQGPEFLIYFQGTGAADDSGLPNDRFFAVRPEGSVSTLKIQRTERGDSAVYLCASSLTVGQGEQYFGPGTRLTVT.

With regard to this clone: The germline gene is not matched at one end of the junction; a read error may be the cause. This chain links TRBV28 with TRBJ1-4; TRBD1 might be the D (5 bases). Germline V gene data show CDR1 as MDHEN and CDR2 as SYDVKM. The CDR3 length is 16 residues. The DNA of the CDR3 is TGTGCCGGCAGTTTTCCCAGGGTTGCAACTAATGAAAAACTGTTTTTT. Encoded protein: CAGSFPRVATNEKLFF.

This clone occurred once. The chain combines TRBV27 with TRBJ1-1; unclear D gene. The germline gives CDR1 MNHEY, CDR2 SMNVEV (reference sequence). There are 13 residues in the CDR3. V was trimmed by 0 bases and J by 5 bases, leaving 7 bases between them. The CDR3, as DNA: TGTGCCAGCAGTTTATCTGGTTTAACTGAAGCTTTCTTT. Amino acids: CASSLSGLTEAFF.

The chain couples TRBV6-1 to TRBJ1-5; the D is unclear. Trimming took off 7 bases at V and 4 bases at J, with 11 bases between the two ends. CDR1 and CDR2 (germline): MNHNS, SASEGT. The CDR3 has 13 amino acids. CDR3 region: CASMRRGNQPQHF. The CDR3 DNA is TGTGCCAGCATGAGACGGGGAAATCAGCCCCAGCATTTT.